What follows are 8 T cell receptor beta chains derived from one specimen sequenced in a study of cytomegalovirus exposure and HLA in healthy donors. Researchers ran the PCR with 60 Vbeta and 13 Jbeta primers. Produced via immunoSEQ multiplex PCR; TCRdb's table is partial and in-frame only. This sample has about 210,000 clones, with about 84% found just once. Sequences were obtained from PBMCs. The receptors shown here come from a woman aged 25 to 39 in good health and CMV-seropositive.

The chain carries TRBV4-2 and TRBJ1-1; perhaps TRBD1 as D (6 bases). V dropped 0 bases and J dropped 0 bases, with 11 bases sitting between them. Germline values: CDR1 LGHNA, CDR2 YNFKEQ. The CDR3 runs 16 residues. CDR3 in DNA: TGTGCCAGCAGCCAAGATCGGGGGGACATGAACACTGAAGCTTTCTTT. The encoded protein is CASSQDRGDMNTEAFF.

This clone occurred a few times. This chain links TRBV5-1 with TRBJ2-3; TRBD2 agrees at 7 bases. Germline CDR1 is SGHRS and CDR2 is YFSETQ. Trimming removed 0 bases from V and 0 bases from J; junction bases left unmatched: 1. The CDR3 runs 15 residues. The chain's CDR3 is CASSLGLASTDTQYF. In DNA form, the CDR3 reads TGCGCCAGCAGCTTGGGACTAGCTAGCACAGATACGCAGTATTTT.

CDR3 residues: CARDRVNTEAFF. In nucleotides, the CDR3 is TGTGCCCGGGACAGGGTTAACACTGAAGCTTTCTTT. The V call is TRBV30, the J call TRBJ1-1, with 9 bases matching TRBD1. The germline gives CDR1 GTSNPN, CDR2 SVGIG (reference sequence). The ends lost 8 bases at V and 2 bases at J; junction bases unmatched: 3. The CDR3 loop spans 12 amino acids.

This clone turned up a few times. The CDR3 loop reads CASSAQGARDQPQHF. The CDR3 nucleotides are TGTGCCAGCAGCGCACAGGGGGCGCGGGATCAGCCCCAGCATTTT. The J gene is TRBJ1-5, the V gene TRBV9; 9 nucleotides align to TRBD1. J lost 5 bases, V lost 3 bases, and 6 bases had no gene match. Germline V gene lookup returns CDR1 SGDLS and CDR2 YYNGEE. CDR3 length equals 15 residues.

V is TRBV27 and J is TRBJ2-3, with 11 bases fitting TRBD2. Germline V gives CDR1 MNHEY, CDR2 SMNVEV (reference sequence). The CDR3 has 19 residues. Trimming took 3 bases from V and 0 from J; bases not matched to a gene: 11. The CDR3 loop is CASSFGLAGGHPSTDTQYF. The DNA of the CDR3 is TGTGCCAGCAGTTTTGGGCTAGCGGGAGGCCATCCTAGCACAGATACGCAGTATTTT.

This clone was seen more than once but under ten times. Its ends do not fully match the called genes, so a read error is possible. For the CDR3, the DNA is TGTGCCGGCAGTTCCCGGGGGGGGCCCAACTACGAGCAGTACTTC. The encoded protein is CAGSSRGGPNYEQYF. V gene TRBV6-1 combines with J gene TRBJ2-7; 8 bases line up with TRBD2. The CDR3 has 15 residues. Germline CDR1 reads MNHNS; CDR2 reads SASEGT.

The CDR3, as DNA: TGCGCCAGCAGCTTGGGAGGGTTCACAGATACGCAGTATTTT. It specifies CASSLGGFTDTQYF. The chain couples TRBV5-1 to TRBJ2-3; D perhaps matches TRBD2 (5 bases). Germline values: CDR1 SGHRS, CDR2 YFSETQ. V lost 0 bases to trimming and J lost 2 bases, with 7 bases between them. This CDR3 has 14 amino acids.

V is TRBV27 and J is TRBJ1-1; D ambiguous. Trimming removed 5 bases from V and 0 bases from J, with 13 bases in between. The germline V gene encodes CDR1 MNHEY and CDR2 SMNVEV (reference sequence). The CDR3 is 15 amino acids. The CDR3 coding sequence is TGTGCCAGCAGTCCACTTCTAAAAATGAACACTGAAGCTTTCTTT. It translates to CASSPLLKMNTEAFF.